What follows are 16 T cell receptor beta chains derived from one specimen sequenced in a study of blood T cell repertoires in COVID-19 (dated by TCRdb to 2018 to 2020). Libraries were constructed by the immunoSEQ multiplex PCR assay. TCRdb stores this immuneACCESS table with in-frame sequences only. Part of the clones is absent; in the studies checked, under half of the shortfall reflects unresolved V genes, and no reason is known for the rest. For this sample the table gives about 190,000 clones, of which approximately 78% were detected only once. The ten top clones hold under 3.5% of the sample. The sequencing sample was made of peripheral blood. Receptors originate from a woman aged 80 or over with active or convalescent COVID-19.

The chain has TRBV6-5 and TRBJ2-7; TRBD1 might be the D (5 bases). V was trimmed by 7 bases and J by 2 bases, leaving 18 bases between them. Germline lookup yields CDR1 MNHEY and CDR2 SVGAGI. The CDR3 runs 15 residues. CDR3 loop: CASTLQAGSTYEQYF. The CDR3 nucleotides read TGTGCCAGCACCTTACAGGCAGGGTCCACCTACGAGCAGTACTTC.

The V and J genes are TRBV28 and TRBJ1-2, with TRBD1 matching 12 bases. Germline-derived CDR1 and CDR2 are MDHEN and SYDVKM. Germline trimming cut 4 bases from V and 7 bases from J; bases unmatched to any gene: 7. The CDR3 covers 15 residues. The CDR3 DNA is TGTGCCAGCAGTTCCCCTGGGACAGGGGGCTCTGGCTACACCTTC. Translation gives CASSSPGTGGSGYTF.

The chain carries TRBV3-1 (or the pseudogene TRBV3-2) and TRBJ1-6; a weak D match, TRBD1 (5 bases). The CDR3 contains 15 residues. V lost 0 bases and J lost 9, with 12 bases in between. Germline CDR1 is LGHDT and CDR2 is YNNKEL (reference sequence). CDR3 bases: TGTGCCAGCAGCCAAGATCTGGGGCCGAGTTCACCCCTCCACTTT. Translation: CASSQDLGPSSPLHF.

The chain employs TRBV5-6 and TRBJ2-1; D unclear. This CDR3 contains 12 residues. CDR1 and CDR2 (germline): SGHDT, YYEEEE. V lost 4 bases and J 6 bases, leaving 8 bases between the germline ends. In DNA form, the CDR3 reads TGTGCCAGCAGCCAAAACAGCAATGAGCAGTTCTTC. Translation gives CASSQNSNEQFF.

The V gene is TRBV10-3, the J gene TRBJ2-7, with D possibly being TRBD2 (5 bases). V lost 5 bases and J 3 bases, leaving 11 bases between the germline ends. The CDR3 contains 13 residues. Germline lookup yields CDR1 ENHRY and CDR2 SYGVKD. CDR3 coding DNA: TGTGCCATCAGTTACCCTGGAGGCTACGAGCAGTACTTC. The encoded protein is CAISYPGGYEQYF.

The gene calls are TRBV5-1 and TRBJ2-7, with D possibly being TRBD2 (6 bases). This CDR3 spans 12 amino acids. V was clipped by 4 bases and J by 3 bases, with 8 bases between them. Germline lookup yields CDR1 SGHRS and CDR2 YFSETQ. The CDR3: CASSRGIYEQYF. The CDR3 bases are TGCGCCAGCAGCCGGGGGATCTACGAGCAGTACTTC.

The CDR3 coding sequence is TGCAGCGTTGGTGCAGGGTGGAACACTGAAGCTTTCTTT. Its translation: CSVGAGWNTEAFF. The rearrangement uses TRBV29-1 and TRBJ1-1; tentatively, D is TRBD1 (5 bases). Germline CDR1 and CDR2: SQVTM and ANQGSEA. This CDR3 has 13 amino acids. The V gene lost 4 bases and the J gene lost 1 base, with 10 bases spanning the gap.

In DNA, the CDR3 is TGTGCCAGCAGATCGACCGGGGAGCTGTTTTTT. Encoded protein: CASRSTGELFF. The chain employs TRBV12-3 or TRBV12-4 and TRBJ2-2; no clear D. The V gene lost 6 bases and the J gene lost 5 bases, with 4 bases spanning the gap. The CDR3 spans 11 residues.

The chain has TRBV2 and TRBJ1-1; no reliable D call. The V and J ends lost 6 bases and 0 bases respectively, with 11 bases between them. Germline-derived CDR1 and CDR2 are SNHLY and FYNNEI. The CDR3 spans 14 residues. CDR3: CASSNGRLNTEAFF. In DNA form, the CDR3 reads TGTGCCAGCAGCAACGGGAGGTTGAACACTGAAGCTTTCTTT.

The chain links TRBV2 to TRBJ1-1; D perhaps matches TRBD1 (6 bases). The CDR3 contains 12 residues. V shed 7 bases and J shed 9 bases, with 15 bases lying between them. The germline gives CDR1 SNHLY, CDR2 FYNNEI. The CDR3 loop is CASIRTAIQAFF. The CDR3 nucleotides read TGTGCCAGCATAAGGACAGCTATCCAAGCTTTCTTT.

This chain uses TRBV4-3 with TRBJ1-2, with D possibly being TRBD1 (5 bases). Trimming took off 1 base at V and 6 bases at J, with 24 bases between the two ends. The CDR3 runs 18 residues. Germline V gene lookup returns CDR1 LGHNA and CDR2 YSLEER. CDR3 region: CASSQVWSGNYISNGYTF. The DNA for the CDR3 is TGCGCCAGCAGCCAAGTTTGGTCAGGGAATTATATTTCGAATGGCTACACCTTC.

V and J are TRBV2 and TRBJ1-5; unclear D gene. Germline V CDR1 and CDR2: SNHLY, FYNNEI. The V end lost 4 bases, the J end lost 4 bases, and 11 bases lay between the germline ends. This CDR3 comprises 14 residues. The CDR3, as DNA: TGTGCCAGCAGTGGAAACCGTAGAAATCAGCCCCAGCATTTT. It is translated as CASSGNRRNQPQHF.

This chain joins TRBV29-1 and TRBJ2-5; TRBD2 aligns across 12 bases. V was pared by 7 bases and J by 2 bases, with 2 bases of the junction left unmatched. CDR1 and CDR2 (germline): SQVTM, ANQGSEA. The CDR3 has 13 residues. CDR3 sequence (DNA): TGCAGCGCCGGACTAGCGGGGCAAGAGACCCAGTACTTC. This sequence encodes CSAGLAGQETQYF.

The rearrangement joins TRBV9 to TRBJ2-3; the D is unclear. V lost 2 bases and J 0 bases, leaving 7 bases between the germline ends. This CDR3 contains 14 residues. The germline CDR1 and CDR2 sequences are SGDLS and YYNGEE. The chain's CDR3 is CASSVIASTDTQYF. The CDR3 nucleotides read TGTGCCAGCAGCGTTATAGCTAGCACAGATACGCAGTATTTT.

The chain couples TRBV9 to TRBJ2-5, with 11 bases matching TRBD2. This CDR3 comprises 14 residues. The germline V gene encodes CDR1 SGDLS and CDR2 YYNGEE. Trimming removed 3 bases from V and 4 bases from J; junction bases left unmatched: 2. The CDR3 spells CASSAGLAVETQYF. The CDR3 DNA follows: TGTGCCAGCAGCGCGGGACTAGCGGTAGAGACCCAGTACTTC.

V usage is TRBV4-2 and J usage is TRBJ2-1, with TRBD2 matching 13 bases. CDR3 length: 20 amino acids. Germline lookup yields CDR1 LGHNA and CDR2 YNFKEQ. Unmatched junction bases numbered 8, after V lost 0 bases and J lost 0 bases. The DNA of the CDR3 is TGTGCCAGCAGCCAAGACATGACTAGCGGGGGGAGTAGCTCCTACAATGAGCAGTTCTTC. As protein: CASSQDMTSGGSSSYNEQFF.